A selection of T cell receptor beta chains follows, all from one sample in a study of blood T cells in healthy people across ages. TCRdb re-called the 5' RACE reads with MiXCR, one entry per CDR3 protein. The table lists 1.5 million or so distinct CDR3 sequences, less than 45% of them singletons. The source material was blood. Receptors originate from a young woman in good health. The CDR3 runs from the conserved cysteine through the conserved F or W. A D gene is named only where the DNA matches it firmly. Size values are once, few and many counts, or a class for expanded clones, and some rows have none.

>TRBV12-3/TRBV12-4|many|TRBJ1-2|-
CASSPQGFGYTF
TGTGCCAGCAGCCCTCAGGGGTTTGGCTACACCTTC
>TRBV7-6|-|TRBJ2-3|TRBD1
CAGSRGSGQSTDTQYF
TGTGCCGGCAGCCGAGGGTCGGGACAGAGCACAGATACGCAGTATTTT
>TRBV9|-|TRBJ2-7|TRBD2
CASSVDRAGGSDEQYF
TGTGCCAGCAGCGTAGACAGAGCGGGGGGGTCCGACGAGCAGTACTTC
>TRBV20-1|-|TRBJ2-5|-
CSARKRVGQETQYF
TGCAGTGCTAGAAAGCGGGTGGGCCAAGAGACCCAGTACTTC
>TRBV12-3/TRBV12-4|many|TRBJ1-2|TRBD1
CASSLTGQDYGYTF
TGTGCCAGCAGTTTAACCGGACAGGACTATGGCTACACCTTC
>TRBV9|few|TRBJ2-7|-
CASSAESSAYEQYF
TGTGCCAGCAGCGCCGAGAGTTCGGCCTACGAGCAGTACTTC
>TRBV12-3/TRBV12-4|many|TRBJ2-3|-
CASSLDSHTQYF
TGTGCCAGCAGTCTGGACAGCCATACGCAGTATTTT
>TRBV4-3|-|TRBJ1-2|TRBD1
CASSQDRGTGWVEGYTF
TGCGCCAGCAGCCAAGATCGGGGGACAGGGTGGGTTGAAGGCTACACCTTC
>TRBV3-1|few|TRBJ2-3|TRBD2
CASSHYPSGGRDTQYF
TGTGCCAGCAGCCATTACCCTAGCGGGGGGAGAGATACGCAGTATTTT
>TRBV10-3|-|TRBJ2-7|-
CAISELAGLGREGYEQYF
TGTGCCATCAGTGAGCTGGCAGGCCTAGGCCGGGAAGGTTACGAGCAGTACTTC
>TRBV6-5|-|TRBJ2-1|-
CASSYGRGTYNEQFF
TGTGCCAGCAGTTACGGCCGGGGTACCTACAATGAGCAGTTCTTC
>TRBV6-1|-|TRBJ2-7|-
CASSESPSDSYEQYF
TGTGCCAGCAGTGAGTCCCCTAGCGACTCCTACGAGCAGTACTTC
>TRBV9|few|TRBJ1-5|-
CASSVAPGGNQPQHF
TGTGCCAGCAGCGTAGCGCCGGGAGGGAATCAGCCCCAGCATTTT
>TRBV12-3/TRBV12-4|-|TRBJ2-3|TRBD2
CASSILAGNTDTQYF
TGTGCCAGCAGCATCCTAGCGGGGAACACAGATACGCAGTATTTT
>TRBV7-2|-|TRBJ1-5|-
CASSLAPGPNQPQHF
TGTGCCAGCAGCTTAGCCCCGGGCCCAAATCAGCCCCAGCATTTT
>TRBV4-1|-|TRBJ2-1|TRBD2
CASSQGRAGWNEQFF
TGCGCCAGCAGCCAAGGACGAGCGGGGTGGAATGAGCAGTTCTTC
>TRBV30|-|TRBJ1-6|-
CAWSVQGLSPLHF
TGTGCCTGGAGTGTGCAGGGTTTGTCACCCCTCCACTTT
>TRBV4-1|-|TRBJ1-1|TRBD1
CASSQVQTGATEAFF
TGCGCCAGCAGCCAAGTACAAACAGGGGCCACTGAAGCTTTCTTT
>TRBV11-3|-|TRBJ2-1|TRBD1
CASSYTGDNEQFF
TGTGCCAGCAGCTACACAGGGGACAATGAGCAGTTCTTC
>TRBV6-6|-|TRBJ1-2|TRBD1
CASSRDRAGSGYTF
TGTGCCAGCAGCCGAGACAGGGCCGGTAGTGGCTACACCTTC
>TRBV5-1|-|TRBJ2-2|-
CASGDLGELFF
TGCGCCAGCGGCGACCTCGGGGAGCTGTTTTTT
>TRBV12-3/TRBV12-4|-|TRBJ2-7|TRBD1
CASSLTTGGQQYF
TGTGCCAGCAGCCTTACGACAGGGGGACAGCAGTACTTC
>TRBV29-1|-|TRBJ1-2|TRBD1
CSVGDRDYYGYTF
TGCAGCGTAGGGGACAGGGACTACTATGGCTACACCTTC
>TRBV12-3/TRBV12-4|-|TRBJ1-6|-
CASSLRSAGKGSPLHF
TGTGCCAGCAGTTTAAGGTCGGCAGGGAAGGGTTCACCCCTCCACTTT
>TRBV6-6|-|TRBJ1-6|-
CASYATGNSPLHF
TGTGCCAGCTACGCTACGGGGAATTCACCCCTCCACTTT
>TRBV12-3/TRBV12-4|-|TRBJ1-5|TRBD1
CASSLAEGAQPQHF
TGTGCCAGCAGCCTAGCAGAGGGGGCTCAGCCCCAGCATTTT
>TRBV5-1|-|TRBJ1-1|-
CASSQLVGNTEAFF
TGCGCCAGCAGCCAACTAGTAGGGAACACTGAAGCTTTCTTT
>TRBV12-3/TRBV12-4|-|TRBJ2-7|TRBD2
CASSLLAASSYEQYF
TGTGCCAGCAGCTTACTAGCGGCTAGCTCCTACGAGCAGTACTTC
>TRBV20-1|few|TRBJ2-7|TRBD2
CSARGPGGSYNEQYF
TGCAGTGCTAGAGGTCCGGGAGGGTCCTACAATGAGCAGTACTTC
>TRBV18|many|TRBJ2-5|TRBD1
CASSPGTGRETQYF
TGTGCTAGCAGCCCCGGGACAGGACGCGAGACCCAGTACTTC
>TRBV6-5|-|TRBJ2-7|TRBD1
CSGNRRPGQGNYEQYF
TGTTCCGGCAATAGGCGTCCGGGACAGGGGAACTACGAGCAGTACTTC
>TRBV2|few|TRBJ2-7|-
CASNSDQISYEQYF
TGTGCCAGCAACTCGGACCAAATTTCCTACGAGCAGTACTTC
>TRBV4-1|few|TRBJ1-2|-
CASSQTLLGGGYTF
TGCGCCAGCAGCCAAACCCTCCTGGGCGGGGGCTACACCTTC
>TRBV25-1|few|TRBJ1-5|-
CASSELTGNQPQHF
TGTGCCAGCAGTGAATTAACGGGCAATCAGCCCCAGCATTTT
>TRBV27|few|TRBJ2-3|TRBD2
CASSFSGTTSDTQYF
TGTGCCAGCAGTTTTAGCGGGACCACCTCAGATACGCAGTATTTT
>TRBV20-1|-|TRBJ2-2|-
CSARDLAQVGTGELFF
TGCAGTGCTAGAGATCTAGCGCAGGTTGGGACCGGGGAGCTGTTTTTT
>TRBV20-1|-|TRBJ1-3|-
CSARQSSSGNTIYF
TGCAGTGCGAGACAGTCTAGCTCTGGAAACACCATATATTTT
>TRBV5-1|-|TRBJ1-2|TRBD1
CASSPGGTGDYGYTF
TGCGCCAGCAGCCCCGGTGGGACAGGGGACTATGGCTACACCTTC
>TRBV30|-|TRBJ2-3|TRBD1
CAWGTAADTQYF
TGTGCCTGGGGGACAGCAGCGGATACGCAGTATTTT
>TRBV6-1|few|TRBJ1-1|-
CASTRSDTEAFF
TGTGCCAGCACTAGGTCGGACACTGAAGCTTTCTTT
>TRBV7-2|-|TRBJ2-2|TRBD1
CASSLAPGGKTGELFF
TGTGCCAGCAGCTTAGCCCCAGGGGGAAAAACCGGGGAGCTGTTTTTT
>TRBV15|-|TRBJ2-3|TRBD2
CATSRVTSVDTQYF
TGTGCCACCAGCAGAGTTACTAGCGTGGATACGCAGTATTTT
>TRBV7-9|few|TRBJ2-5|TRBD2
CASSSLGGQYF
TGTGCCAGCAGCTCTTTGGGGGGGCAGTACTTC
>TRBV24-1|-|TRBJ2-7|TRBD1
CATSARTGGLYEQYF
TGTGCCACCAGTGCCAGGACAGGGGGCCTTTACGAGCAGTACTTC
>TRBV30|-|TRBJ2-1|-
CAWSLQGGSYNEQFF
TGTGCCTGGAGTCTCCAGGGTGGGTCCTACAATGAGCAGTTCTTC
>TRBV11-2|few|TRBJ2-3|-
CASSPRPGGGWEDTQYF
TGTGCCAGCAGCCCACGACCGGGGGGCGGGTGGGAAGATACGCAGTATTTT
>TRBV29-1|-|TRBJ2-3|-
CSVVQGQDTQYF
TGCAGCGTTGTCCAGGGACAAGATACGCAGTATTTT
>TRBV12-3/TRBV12-4|few|TRBJ2-5|TRBD2
CASSDLAEAQETQYF
TGTGCCAGCTCCGACCTAGCGGAGGCTCAAGAGACCCAGTACTTC
>TRBV20-1|-|TRBJ1-2|-
CSARVAPNYGYTF
TGCAGTGCTAGAGTGGCCCCAAACTATGGCTACACCTTC
>TRBV18|-|TRBJ1-3|TRBD1
CASSPSGQGGNTIYF
TGTGCCAGCTCACCATCCGGACAGGGAGGAAACACCATATATTTT